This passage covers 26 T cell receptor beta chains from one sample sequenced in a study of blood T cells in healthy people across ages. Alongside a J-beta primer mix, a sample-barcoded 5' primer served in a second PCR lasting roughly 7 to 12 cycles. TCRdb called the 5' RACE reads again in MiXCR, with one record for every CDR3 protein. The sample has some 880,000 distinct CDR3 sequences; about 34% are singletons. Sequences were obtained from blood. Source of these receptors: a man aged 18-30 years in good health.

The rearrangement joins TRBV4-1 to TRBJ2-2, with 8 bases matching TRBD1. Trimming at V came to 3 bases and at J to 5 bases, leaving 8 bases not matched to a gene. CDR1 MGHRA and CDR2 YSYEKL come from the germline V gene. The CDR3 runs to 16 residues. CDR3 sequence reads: CASSHEQGQGTGELFF. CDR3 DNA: TGCGCCAGCAGCCACGAGCAAGGACAGGGTACCGGGGAGCTGTTTTTT.

CDR3 nucleotide sequence: TGTGCCATCAGTGAGTCCGGCAGGGGTGGAGAGACCCAGTTCTTC. Residues: CAISESGRGGETQFF. This chain connects TRBV10-3 to TRBJ2-1; D is possibly TRBD1 (6 bases). The CDR3 runs 15 residues. V lost 0 bases to trimming and J lost 13 bases, with 19 bases between them. Germline V lookup: CDR1 ENHRY, CDR2 SYGVKD.

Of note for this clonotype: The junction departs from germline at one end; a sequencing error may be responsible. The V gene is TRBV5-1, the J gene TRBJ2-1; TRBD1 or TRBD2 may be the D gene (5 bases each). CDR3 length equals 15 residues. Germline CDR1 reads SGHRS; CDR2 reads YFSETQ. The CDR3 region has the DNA TGCACCAGCAGCTTGTTCGGGGCCATAGGAAATGAGCAGTTCTTC. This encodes CTSSLFGAIGNEQFF.

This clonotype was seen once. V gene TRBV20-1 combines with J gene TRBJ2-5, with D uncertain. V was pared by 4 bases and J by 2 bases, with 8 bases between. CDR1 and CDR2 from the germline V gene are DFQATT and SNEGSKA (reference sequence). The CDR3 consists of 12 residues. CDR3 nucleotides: TGCAGTGCTATAAAGACGCAAGAGACCCAGTACTTC. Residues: CSAIKTQETQYF.

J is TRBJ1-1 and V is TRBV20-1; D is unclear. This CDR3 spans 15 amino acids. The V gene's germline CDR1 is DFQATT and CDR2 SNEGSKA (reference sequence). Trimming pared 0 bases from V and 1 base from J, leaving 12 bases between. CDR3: CSARDPRAWNTEAFF. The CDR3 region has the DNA TGCAGTGCTAGAGATCCGAGGGCATGGAACACTGAAGCTTTCTTT.

This CDR3 reads CASRATTMNTEAFF. CDR3 nucleotide sequence: TGTGCCAGCCGAGCTACAACTATGAACACTGAAGCTTTCTTT. The chain employs TRBV2 and TRBJ1-1; unclear D gene. The CDR3 runs to 14 residues. Germline V CDR1 and CDR2: SNHLY, FYNNEI. The ends were cut back, 8 bases at V and 0 bases at J, with 13 bases in the middle.

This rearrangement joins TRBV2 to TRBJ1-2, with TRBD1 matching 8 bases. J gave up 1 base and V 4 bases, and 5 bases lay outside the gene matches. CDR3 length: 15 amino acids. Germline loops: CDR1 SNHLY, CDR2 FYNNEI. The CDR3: CASSVAQGVNYGYTF. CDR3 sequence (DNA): TGTGCCAGCAGTGTCGCACAGGGGGTTAACTATGGCTACACCTTC.

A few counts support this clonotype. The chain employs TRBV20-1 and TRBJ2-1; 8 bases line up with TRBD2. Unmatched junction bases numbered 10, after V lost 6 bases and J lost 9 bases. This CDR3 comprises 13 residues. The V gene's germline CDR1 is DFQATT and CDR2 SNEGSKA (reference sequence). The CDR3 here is CSAGGAGVGEQFF. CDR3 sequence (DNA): TGCAGTGCGGGGGGAGCGGGGGTAGGTGAGCAGTTCTTC.

CDR3 residues: CASSRDSPTYGYTF. CDR3 sequence (DNA): TGTGCCAGCTCCCGGGACAGTCCGACCTATGGCTACACCTTC. The J gene is TRBJ1-2, the V gene TRBV25-1; 7 bases match TRBD1. The CDR3 contains 14 residues. The germline CDR1 and CDR2 sequences are MGHDK and SYGVNS. The V and J ends lost 8 bases and 4 bases, in that order; junction bases with no gene match: 10.

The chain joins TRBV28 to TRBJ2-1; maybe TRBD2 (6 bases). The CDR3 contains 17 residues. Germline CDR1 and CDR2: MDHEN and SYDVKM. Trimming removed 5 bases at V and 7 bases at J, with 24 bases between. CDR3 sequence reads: CASSPQDVGGSGNEQFF. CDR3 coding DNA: TGTGCCAGCAGTCCCCAGGACGTCGGGGGATCCGGTAATGAGCAGTTCTTC.

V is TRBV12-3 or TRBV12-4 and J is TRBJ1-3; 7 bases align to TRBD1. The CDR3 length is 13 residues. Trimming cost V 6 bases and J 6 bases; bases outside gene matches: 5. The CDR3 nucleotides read TGTGCCAGCAGAAGGACAGGCGCAAACACCATATATTTT. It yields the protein CASRRTGANTIYF.

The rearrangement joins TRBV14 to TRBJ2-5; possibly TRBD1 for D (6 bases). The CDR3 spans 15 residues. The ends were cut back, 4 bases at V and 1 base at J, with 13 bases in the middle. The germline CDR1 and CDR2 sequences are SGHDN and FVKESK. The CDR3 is CASSRTGHPQETQYF. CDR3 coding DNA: TGTGCCAGCAGCCGGACGGGACACCCCCAAGAGACCCAGTACTTC.

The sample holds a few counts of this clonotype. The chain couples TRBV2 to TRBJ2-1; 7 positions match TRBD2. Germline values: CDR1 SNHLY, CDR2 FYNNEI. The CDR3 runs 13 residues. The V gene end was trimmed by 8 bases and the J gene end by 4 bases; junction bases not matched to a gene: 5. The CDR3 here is CASRPSGYNEQFF. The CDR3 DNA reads TGTGCCAGCCGTCCTAGCGGTTACAATGAGCAGTTCTTC.

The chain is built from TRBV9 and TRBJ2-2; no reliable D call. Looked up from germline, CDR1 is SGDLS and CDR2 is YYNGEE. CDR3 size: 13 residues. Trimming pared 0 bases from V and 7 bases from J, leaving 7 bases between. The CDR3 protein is CASSVVMGGELFF. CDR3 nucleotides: TGTGCCAGCAGCGTAGTGATGGGCGGGGAGCTGTTTTTT.

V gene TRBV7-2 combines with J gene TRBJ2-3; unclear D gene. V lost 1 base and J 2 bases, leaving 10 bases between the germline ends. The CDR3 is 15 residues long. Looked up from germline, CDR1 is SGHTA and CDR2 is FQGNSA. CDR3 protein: CASSLGAKTTDTQYF. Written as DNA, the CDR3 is TGTGCCAGCAGCTTAGGCGCCAAAACCACAGATACGCAGTATTTT. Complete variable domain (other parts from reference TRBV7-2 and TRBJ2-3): GAGVSQSPSNKVTEKGKDVELRCDPISGHTALYWYRQSLGQGLEFLIYFQGNSAPDKSGLPSDRFSAERTGGSVSTLTIQRTQQEDSAVYLCASSLGAKTTDTQYFGPGTRLTVL.

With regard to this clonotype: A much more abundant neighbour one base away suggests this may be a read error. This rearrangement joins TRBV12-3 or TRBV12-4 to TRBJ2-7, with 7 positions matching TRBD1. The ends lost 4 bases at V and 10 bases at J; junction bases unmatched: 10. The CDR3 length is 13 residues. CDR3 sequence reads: CASSCSTGVLQYF. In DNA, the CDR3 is TGTGCCAGCAGTTGTAGTACAGGGGTACTTCAGTACTTC.

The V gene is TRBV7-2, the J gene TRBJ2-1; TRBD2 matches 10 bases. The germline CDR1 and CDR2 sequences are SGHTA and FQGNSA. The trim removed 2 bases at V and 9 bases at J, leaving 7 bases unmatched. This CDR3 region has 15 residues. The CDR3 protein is CASSLLLAGSVEQFF. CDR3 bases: TGTGCCAGCAGCTTATTACTAGCGGGGTCGGTTGAGCAGTTCTTC.

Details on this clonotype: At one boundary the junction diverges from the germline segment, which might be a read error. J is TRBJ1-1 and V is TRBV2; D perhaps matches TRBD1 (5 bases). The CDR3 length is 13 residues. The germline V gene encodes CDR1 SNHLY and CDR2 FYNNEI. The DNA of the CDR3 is TGTGCCAGCCACTTCGGGGGGAACGCTGAAGCTTTCTTT. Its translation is CASHFGGNAEAFF.

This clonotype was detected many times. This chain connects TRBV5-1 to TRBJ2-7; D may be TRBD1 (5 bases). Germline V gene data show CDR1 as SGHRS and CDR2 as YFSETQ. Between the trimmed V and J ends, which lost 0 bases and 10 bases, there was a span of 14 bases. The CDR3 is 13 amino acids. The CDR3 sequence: CASSLAIGETQYF. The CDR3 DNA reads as TGCGCCAGCAGCTTGGCCATAGGGGAAACCCAGTACTTC. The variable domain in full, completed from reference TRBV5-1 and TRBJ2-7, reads KAGVTQTPRYLIKTRGQQVTLSCSPISGHRSVSWYQQTPGQGLQFLFEYFSETQRNKGNFPGRFSGRQFSNSRSEMNVSTLELGDSALYLCASSLAIGETQYFGPGTRLTVT.

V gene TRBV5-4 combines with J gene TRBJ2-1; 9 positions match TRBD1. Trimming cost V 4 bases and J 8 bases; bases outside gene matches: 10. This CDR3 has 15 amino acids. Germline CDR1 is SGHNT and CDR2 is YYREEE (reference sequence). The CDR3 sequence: CASSVAQGALDEQFF. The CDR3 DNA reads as TGTGCCAGCAGCGTTGCACAGGGGGCATTGGATGAGCAGTTCTTC.

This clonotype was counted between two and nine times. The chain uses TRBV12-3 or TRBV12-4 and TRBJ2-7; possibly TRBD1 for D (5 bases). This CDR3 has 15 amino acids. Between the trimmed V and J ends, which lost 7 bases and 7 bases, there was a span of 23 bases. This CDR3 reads CASTLQGSVWNEQYF. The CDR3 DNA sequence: TGTGCCAGCACCTTGCAGGGTTCTGTTTGGAATGAGCAGTACTTC.

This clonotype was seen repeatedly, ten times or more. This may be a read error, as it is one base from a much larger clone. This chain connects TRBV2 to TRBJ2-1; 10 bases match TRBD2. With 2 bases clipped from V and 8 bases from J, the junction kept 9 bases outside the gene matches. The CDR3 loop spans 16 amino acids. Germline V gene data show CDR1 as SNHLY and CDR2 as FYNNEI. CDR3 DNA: TGTGCCAGCAGTGAACTAGGACGAGCGGGGGGGTATGAGCAGTTCTTC. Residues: CASSELGRAGGYEQFF.

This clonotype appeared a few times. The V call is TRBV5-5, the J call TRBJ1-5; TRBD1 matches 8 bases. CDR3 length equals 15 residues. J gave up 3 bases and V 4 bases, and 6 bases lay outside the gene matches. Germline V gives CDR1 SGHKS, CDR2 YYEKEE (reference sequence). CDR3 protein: CASSRGTGYNQPQHF. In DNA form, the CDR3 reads TGTGCCAGCAGCCGGGGGACAGGTTACAATCAGCCCCAGCATTTT.

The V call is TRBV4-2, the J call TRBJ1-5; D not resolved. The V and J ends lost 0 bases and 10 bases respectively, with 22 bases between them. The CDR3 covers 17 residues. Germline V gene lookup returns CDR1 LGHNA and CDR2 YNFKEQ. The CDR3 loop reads CASSQEFRGLETGPQHF. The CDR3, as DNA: TGTGCCAGCAGCCAAGAATTTCGGGGTCTAGAAACCGGCCCCCAGCATTTT.

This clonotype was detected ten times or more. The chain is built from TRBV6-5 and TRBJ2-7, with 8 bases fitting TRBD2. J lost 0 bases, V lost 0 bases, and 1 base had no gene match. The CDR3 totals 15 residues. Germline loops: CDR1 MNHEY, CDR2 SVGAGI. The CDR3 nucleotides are TGTGCCAGCAGTTACTCTCGGGGGGGCTCCTACGAGCAGTACTTC. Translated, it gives CASSYSRGGSYEQYF.

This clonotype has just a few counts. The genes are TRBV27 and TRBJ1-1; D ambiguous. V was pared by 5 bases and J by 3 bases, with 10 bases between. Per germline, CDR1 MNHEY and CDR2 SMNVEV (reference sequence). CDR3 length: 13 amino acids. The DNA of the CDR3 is TGTGCCAGCAGTGTAAGTCGGGACACTGAAGCTTTCTTT. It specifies CASSVSRDTEAFF.